This T cell receptor (beta chain) was obtained from a study of T cells in Graves' hyperthyroidism and ophthalmopathy. Study-wide findings and caveats: Ophthalmopathy stood apart from stable hyperthyroidism in a 13 V-J model.

In germline, CDR1 is MDHEN, CDR2 SYDVKM. Trimming removed 1 base at V and 6 bases at J, with 12 bases between. The CDR3 is 14 amino acids. This clonotype appeared a few times. Its antigen is unknown. Clinicians diagnosed patients from clinical symptoms, serum thyroxine and TRAb, thyroid ultrasound and orbital computed tomography. About 9.4 ml fresh peripheral blood yielded the PBMCs. Using RNA transcripts as the source, TCR beta CDR3 regions were amplified. Using the HTBI primer set, a first-round RT-PCR was run on the TCR CDR3. TCRdb ran MiXCR on the multiplex PCR reads and lists one entry per CDR3 protein. The profile covers more than 600,000 distinct CDR3 sequences, with roughly 15% appearing a single time and about 8.4% taken by the ten largest.

This clonotype originated in a man younger than 35 with Graves' hyperthyroidism. The chain employs TRBV28 and TRBJ1-2, with unresolved D. Input material: blood. CDR3 sequence: CASSLFGVRDGYTF. The CDR3 nucleotides are TGTGCCAGCAGTTTATTCGGGGTTCGGGATGGCTACACCTTC.